Following are 27 T cell receptor beta chains from one sample sequenced in a study of blood T cell repertoires in COVID-19. TCRdb's copy holds only in-frame clones and misses some; the assay was immunoSEQ multiplex PCR. The sample contains some 250,000 clones, approximately 82% of which appear only once. Sequenced sample: peripheral blood. Receptors originate from a man in his forties with active or convalescent COVID-19.

The V and J genes are TRBV3-1 (or the pseudogene TRBV3-2) and TRBJ2-2, with 7 bases identical to TRBD1. This CDR3 comprises 14 residues. Looked up from germline, CDR1 is LGHDT and CDR2 is YNNKEL (reference sequence). The V gene end was trimmed by 4 bases and the J gene end by 4 bases; junction bases not matched to a gene: 3. CDR3 loop: CASSRGQATGELFF. As DNA, the CDR3 is TGTGCCAGCAGCCGAGGACAGGCCACCGGGGAGCTGTTTTTT.

The chain carries TRBV7-3 and TRBJ2-1, with 11 bases matching TRBD2. The junction had 7 bases not matched to a gene; V was cut back by 0 bases and J by 9 bases. Germline V gene lookup returns CDR1 SGHTA and CDR2 FQGTGA. The CDR3 covers 16 residues. CDR3 bases: TGTGCCAGCAGCTTAACCGGACTAGCGGGTGCCGGTGAGCAGTTCTTC. Amino acid sequence: CASSLTGLAGAGEQFF.

V usage is TRBV7-9 and J usage is TRBJ1-5; no firm D call. The CDR3 is 12 amino acids. CDR1 and CDR2 from the germline V gene are SEHNR and FQNEAQ (reference sequence). V lost 5 bases and J lost 4, with 6 bases in between. CDR3 nucleotide sequence: TGTGCCAGCAGCCAACTTAATCAGCCCCAGCATTTT. Protein product: CASSQLNQPQHF.

V and J are TRBV6-5 and TRBJ2-7, with 10 nucleotides matching TRBD1. Germline CDR1 is MNHEY and CDR2 is SVGAGI. V shed 5 bases and J 7 bases; nucleotides not matched to a gene: 11. CDR3 length: 15 amino acids. Here the CDR3 DNA reads TGTGCCAGCAGTATAAATCGACAGGGGGCGAGGGAGCAGTACTTC. Encoded protein: CASSINRQGAREQYF.

The rearrangement joins TRBV6-5 to TRBJ1-1; D is undetermined. Germline values: CDR1 MNHEY, CDR2 SVGAGI. The germline V and J ends were trimmed by 2 bases and 0 bases, with 7 bases remaining between them. This CDR3 spans 14 amino acids. CDR3 protein: CASSYQRVNTEAFF. CDR3 nucleotide sequence: TGTGCCAGCAGTTACCAAAGAGTGAACACTGAAGCTTTCTTT.

The chain uses TRBV3-1 (or the pseudogene TRBV3-2) and TRBJ1-1, with D possibly being TRBD1 (5 bases). Germline CDR1 is LGHDT and CDR2 is YNNKEL (reference sequence). The CDR3 runs to 13 residues. Trimming removed 6 bases from V and 1 base from J, with 9 bases in between. The CDR3 loop reads CASRRTGNTEAFF. Here the CDR3 DNA reads TGTGCCAGCAGACGTACAGGGAACACTGAAGCTTTCTTT.

The genes are TRBV12-5 and TRBJ2-7, with 7 nucleotides matching TRBD1. V shed 2 bases and J 2 bases; nucleotides not matched to a gene: 3. The CDR3 spans 14 residues. CDR1 is LGHNT and CDR2 is FRNRAP in the germline V gene. The CDR3, as DNA: TGTGCTAGTGGTTTGTATCAGGGGGCCTACGAGCAGTACTTC. This encodes CASGLYQGAYEQYF.

This clone was seen at least ten times. Since the CDR3 does not end with the conserved phenylalanine or tryptophan, this likely comes from a read error. No DNA is shown, since the ends of the CDR3 on it are uncertain; the CDR3 is the one TCRdb lists. This sequence joins TRBV6-1 and TRBJ1-3; the table's D call, TRBD1, has no DNA check behind it. Per germline, CDR1 MNHNS and CDR2 SASEGT. Including both end residues, the CDR3 is 13 amino acids long. The CDR3 loop reads CASSESLLGRYLV.

V and J are TRBV19 and TRBJ1-1, with TRBD1 identical over 10 bases. V lost 7 bases and J lost 2; bases outside the gene matches: 7. Per germline, CDR1 LNHDA and CDR2 SQIVND (reference sequence). This CDR3 has 15 amino acids. CDR3 sequence reads: CASTPDRGRNTEAFF. CDR3 DNA sequence: TGTGCCAGTACCCCGGACAGGGGGAGAAACACTGAAGCTTTCTTT.

This clone came up once. The chain recombines TRBV5-1 with TRBJ2-5, with TRBD2 as a possible D gene (6 bases). The CDR3 is made up of 14 amino acids. Germline lookup yields CDR1 SGHRS and CDR2 YFSETQ. Trimming stripped 5 bases from V and 5 bases from J, with 16 bases between. The CDR3 region is CASRLGHGGETQYF. Here the CDR3 DNA reads TGCGCCAGCAGGCTAGGACATGGGGGGGAGACCCAGTACTTC. Full variable domain (remainder filled in from reference TRBV5-1 and TRBJ2-5): KAGVTQTPRYLIKTRGQQVTLSCSPISGHRSVSWYQQTPGQGLQFLFEYFSETQRNKGNFPGRFSGRQFSNSRSEMNVSTLELGDSALYLCASRLGHGGETQYFGPGTRLLVL.

The chain couples TRBV20-1 to TRBJ1-1; D ambiguous. This CDR3 is built from 11 residues. Trimming took off 3 bases at V and 4 bases at J, with 6 bases between the two ends. The germline CDR1 and CDR2 sequences are DFQATT and SNEGSKA (reference sequence). CDR3 region: CSASRATEAFF. The CDR3 DNA is TGCAGTGCTAGTCGAGCCACTGAAGCTTTCTTT.

V is TRBV12-5 and J is TRBJ1-1; 8 positions match TRBD1. Germline V gives CDR1 LGHNT, CDR2 FRNRAP. The CDR3 extends over 13 amino acids. The trim removed 6 bases at V and 4 bases at J, leaving 4 bases unmatched. The CDR3 is CASGLTGVTEAFF. Written as DNA, the CDR3 is TGTGCTAGTGGACTGACAGGGGTCACTGAAGCTTTCTTT. Supplemented by reference TRBV12-5 and TRBJ1-1, the full variable domain reads DARVTQTPRHKVTEMGQEVTMRCQPILGHNTVFWYRQTMMQGLELLAYFRNRAPLDDSGMPKDRFSAEMPDATLATLKIQPSEPRDSAVYFCASGLTGVTEAFFGQGTRLTVV.

This chain joins TRBV24-1 and TRBJ1-3, with D tentatively TRBD1 (5 bases). V was trimmed by 0 bases and J by 0 bases, leaving 14 bases between them. Germline CDR1 KGHDR, CDR2 SFDVKD. There are 18 residues in the CDR3. In DNA form, the CDR3 reads TGTGCCACCAGTGATTTGCGGACACCACCGAGCTCTGGAAACACCATATATTTT. It specifies CATSDLRTPPSSGNTIYF.

The chain couples TRBV6-1 to TRBJ1-2, with D tentatively TRBD1 (6 bases). This CDR3 contains 16 residues. In germline, CDR1 is MNHNS, CDR2 SASEGT. V lost 4 bases to trimming and J lost 4 bases, with 19 bases between them. CDR3 nucleotides: TGTGCCAGCAGTGTGGACAGACACAGGAACTTCTATGGCTACACCTTC. This sequence encodes CASSVDRHRNFYGYTF.

The J gene is TRBJ2-3, the V gene TRBV30; D is ambiguous. The V end was cut by 4 bases, the J end by 2 bases, with 7 bases between. The CDR3 is 12 amino acids. Germline loops: CDR1 GTSNPN, CDR2 SVGIG (reference sequence). In nucleotides, the CDR3 is TGTGCCTGGACTCTGTCCACAGATACGCAGTATTTT. It translates to CAWTLSTDTQYF.

This chain uses TRBV7-2 with TRBJ2-7; 9 positions agree with TRBD2. V gave up 4 bases and J gave up 3 bases; unmatched junction bases: 4. The CDR3 runs 14 residues. The germline gives CDR1 SGHTA, CDR2 FQGNSA. The CDR3 sequence: CASSSRGGGYEQYF. DNA of the CDR3: TGTGCCAGCAGCTCGCGGGGGGGCGGCTACGAGCAGTACTTC.

This clone has just a few counts. The sample holds other DNA sequences that translate to the same CDR3. The V and J genes are TRBV5-1 and TRBJ2-7; 10 bases fit TRBD1. Per the germline V gene, CDR1 is SGHRS and CDR2 is YFSETQ. The CDR3 spans 15 residues. V gave up 2 bases and J gave up 2 bases; unmatched junction bases: 4. CDR3: CASSFGGTGAYEQYF. The CDR3 DNA is TGCGCCAGCAGCTTTGGCGGGACAGGGGCCTACGAGCAGTACTTC.

The chain combines TRBV6-5 with TRBJ2-4; 8 nucleotides match TRBD1. Looked up from germline, CDR1 is MNHEY and CDR2 is SVGAGI. V was pared by 9 bases and J by 0 bases, with 7 bases of the junction left unmatched. CDR3 length equals 15 residues. The CDR3 DNA sequence: TGTGCCAGTGAACCAGGGGGCTTAGCCAAAAACATTCAGTACTTC. Its protein is CASEPGGLAKNIQYF.

The chain links TRBV18 to TRBJ2-7, with 9 bases fitting TRBD2. Trimming cost V 4 bases and J 0 bases; bases outside gene matches: 7. CDR1 is KGHSH, CDR2 LQKENI, per germline. This CDR3 has 16 residues. The CDR3 DNA reads TGTGCCAGCTCACGTCCTAGCGGGAAAAGCTCCTACGAGCAGTACTTC. Amino acid sequence: CASSRPSGKSSYEQYF.

This clone showed up just once. The V gene is TRBV4-2, the J gene TRBJ2-3; tentative D call: TRBD2 (6 bases). The CDR3 spans 14 residues. Trimming stripped 4 bases from V and 0 bases from J, with 8 bases between. The germline gives CDR1 LGHNA, CDR2 YNFKEQ. This CDR3 reads CASSRDSSTDTQYF. As DNA, the CDR3 is TGTGCCAGCAGCCGGGACTCCAGCACAGATACGCAGTATTTT.

This clone was picked up one time. This chain links TRBV9 with TRBJ1-6; possible D gene TRBD1, 5 bases. Germline-derived CDR1 and CDR2 are SGDLS and YYNGEE. Trimming removed 3 bases at V and 9 bases at J, with 10 bases between. This CDR3 comprises 13 residues. CDR3 region: CASSAQTASPLHF. CDR3 nucleotides: TGTGCCAGCAGCGCTCAGACAGCTTCACCCCTCCACTTT. The whole variable domain, remainder taken from reference TRBV9 and TRBJ1-6, is DSGVTQTPKHLITATGQRVTLRCSPRSGDLSVYWYQQSLDQGLQFLIQYYNGEERAKGNILERFSAQQFPDLHSELNLSSLELGDSALYFCASSAQTASPLHFGNGTRLTVT.

V and J are TRBV20-1 and TRBJ1-5; D might be TRBD1 (5 bases). With 6 bases removed from V and 15 bases from J, the gap between germline ends came to 18 bases. CDR1 and CDR2 (germline): DFQATT, SNEGSKA (reference sequence). The CDR3 is 11 amino acids. This CDR3 is CSAPYGAFRHF. CDR3 sequence (DNA): TGCAGTGCCCCCTATGGGGCGTTTCGGCATTTT.

The chain carries TRBV30 and TRBJ1-6; D not certain. The CDR3 extends over 19 amino acids. The germline CDR1 and CDR2 sequences are GTSNPN and SVGIG (reference sequence). V was cut by 3 bases and J by 6 bases, with 27 bases left in between. The CDR3 loop reads CAWSELAQTVFTSNSPLHF. The CDR3 DNA reads as TGTGCCTGGAGCGAATTAGCCCAAACCGTATTTACGAGTAATTCACCCCTCCACTTT.

Concerning this clone itself: The germline gene is not matched at one end of the junction; a read error may be the cause. V gene TRBV5-1 combines with J gene TRBJ1-2, with TRBD1 matching over 8 bases. Germline V gene data show CDR1 as SGHRS and CDR2 as YFSETQ. The CDR3 is 13 amino acids. CDR3 sequence reads: CASSLDREVDYTF. The DNA of the CDR3 is TGCGCCAGCAGTTTGGACAGGGAAGTTGACTACACCTTC.

This rearrangement joins TRBV6-5 to TRBJ2-2; 7 nucleotides align to TRBD2. This CDR3 has 15 residues. The V segment lost 2 bases and the J segment 4 bases; nucleotides outside the gene matches: 4. Germline CDR1 and CDR2: MNHEY and SVGAGI. This CDR3 is CASSYGGRGTGELFF. DNA for the CDR3: TGTGCCAGCAGTTACGGCGGGAGAGGCACCGGGGAGCTGTTTTTT.

The chain joins TRBV2 to TRBJ1-2; D unresolved. Germline V CDR1 and CDR2: SNHLY, FYNNEI. The V end lost 2 bases, the J end lost 0 bases, and 13 bases lay between the germline ends. There are 16 residues in the CDR3. The CDR3 region has the DNA TGTGCCAGCAGTGAACAGCTCCTGACTCCTAACTATGGCTACACCTTC. Amino acids: CASSEQLLTPNYGYTF.

The genes are TRBV30 and TRBJ1-1, with 8 nucleotides matching TRBD1. The CDR3 totals 13 residues. Germline lookup yields CDR1 GTSNPN and CDR2 SVGIG (reference sequence). Trimming at V came to 8 bases and at J to 10 bases, leaving 15 bases not matched to a gene. The CDR3, as DNA: TGTGCCGGAACTAGGACAGGGTTCTTGGCAGCTTTCTTT. Translation: CAGTRTGFLAAFF.